This T cell receptor beta chain was documented in a study of vaccination and CD4 T cells after COVID-19. On the study more broadly: Post-vaccine sampling followed dose two by a median 72 days (range 14 to 241). Study results and caveats: From a median of about 20 to 38, SARS-CoV-2-reactive clonotypes increased, though not significantly.

The Oncomine TCR Beta short-read assay generated sequence data from the DNA of cultured CD4+ T cells. TCRdb independently ran MiXCR on the PCR reads; one entry per CDR3 protein. This table has about 13,000 distinct CDR3 sequences, about four fifths appearing once. The sample's treatment: approximately 9-day PBMC culture with coronavirus spike peptide pools or control peptides (ViraFEST assay). Cultures of PBMCs, roughly 2 million per well, were set up with roughly 10 IU/ml IL-2 and roughly 9.5 ug/ml peptide pools. The CDR3 has 15 residues. The germline V gene has CDR1 SGHTA and CDR2 FQGTGA. Losses at the gene ends were 0 bases for V and 4 bases for J; bases not matched to a gene: 5. For this clonotype: Antigen unknown.

This rearrangement joins TRBV7-3 to TRBJ1-2; 7 bases line up with TRBD1. Sequencing was performed on CD4+ T cells from blood, cultured in vitro. The TCR comes from a human donor who had recovered from COVID-19. DNA of the CDR3: TGTGCCAGCAGCTTAACCCCAGGGGGTGGCTATGGCTACACCTTC. This translates into CASSLTPGGGYGYTF.